The subject of this entry is one TCR beta chain. One junction end disagrees with the germline gene, perhaps due to a read error. This table comes from immunoSEQ multiplex PCR, and its TCRdb copy is limited to in-frame clones, with some not included. The sample gives roughly 29,000 clones, more than 70% of which show up once; 15% to 20% is in the top ten. The CDR3 spans 15 residues. Germline assignment: CDR1 SSHAT and CDR2 FNYEAQ (reference sequence). The sample comes from a study of OX40 agonist ivuxolimab in advanced cancers. The sequence derives from an adult with an advanced solid tumor such as melanoma, head and neck, liver or kidney cancer. This chain links TRBV7-7 with TRBJ1-1, with TRBD1 as a possible D gene (6 bases). Sequencing was performed on CD4+ or CD8+ T cells sorted from blood, taken in a trial of the OX40 agonist ivuxolimab. DNA for the CDR3: TGTGCTAGCAGCTTTGGCAGGGGAGTTGGTACTGAAGCTTTCTTT. Amino acid sequence: CASSFGRGVGTEAFF.